These T cell receptor beta chains were read from a single sample in a study of T cells after yellow fever vaccination. TCRdb re-called the 5' RACE reads through MiXCR, storing one row per CDR3 protein. The data show more than 350,000 distinct CDR3 sequences, more than 9% seen once. Here the sequenced sample was PBMCs, taken on the day of the first yellow fever vaccination. These receptors were collected from a young man who received the YFV17D yellow fever vaccine. Each CDR3 is given with its conserved first and last residue. A D gene is named only where the DNA matches it firmly. Not all rows give a size; the values are once, few, many and, for expanded clones, a class.

CASSYSGGRYEQYF	TGTGCCAGCAGTTACTCTGGGGGCCGCTACGAGCAGTACTTC	TRBV6-5	-	TRBJ2-7	few
CASTPGGSGGAWETQYF	TGTGCCAGCACCCCGGGAGGTAGCGGGGGGGCCTGGGAGACCCAGTACTTC	TRBV5-5	TRBD2	TRBJ2-5	-
CASINTMNTEAFF	TGTGCCAGCATAAACACCATGAACACTGAAGCTTTCTTT	TRBV12-3/TRBV12-4	-	TRBJ1-1	few
CASSLAQANTEAFF	TGCGCCAGCAGCTTGGCGCAGGCCAACACTGAAGCTTTCTTT	TRBV5-1	-	TRBJ1-1	many
CASSLGPAGQETQYF	TGTGCCAGCAGCTTAGGCCCCGCGGGCCAAGAGACCCAGTACTTC	TRBV7-2	-	TRBJ2-5	-
CSARDAVSMNTEAFF	TGCAGTGCTAGAGACGCTGTGTCCATGAACACTGAAGCTTTCTTT	TRBV20-1	-	TRBJ1-1	few
CASSPGTSGGYNEQFF	TGCGCCAGCAGCCCCGGGACTAGCGGGGGCTACAATGAGCAGTTCTTC	TRBV4-1	TRBD2	TRBJ2-1	many
CASSLPGLETQYF	TGTGCCAGCAGCCTCCCGGGGTTAGAGACCCAGTACTTC	TRBV6-6	-	TRBJ2-5	many
CASSLASERGVRNEQFF	TGTGCCAGCAGTTTAGCGTCGGAGCGGGGGGTCCGGAATGAGCAGTTCTTC	TRBV12-3/TRBV12-4	TRBD2	TRBJ2-1	many
CASSPEPGQINEQFF	TGTGCCAGCTCACCAGAACCGGGACAGATCAATGAGCAGTTCTTC	TRBV18	TRBD1	TRBJ2-1	few
CASSLGWTSGSYEQYF	TGTGCCAGCAGCCTAGGGTGGACTAGCGGTTCCTACGAGCAGTACTTC	TRBV7-2	TRBD2	TRBJ2-7	-
CASGTPVGGGELFF	TGCGCCAGCGGAACCCCAGTCGGGGGCGGGGAGCTGTTTTTT	TRBV4-3	-	TRBJ2-2	many
CASSSDGENIQYF	TGCGCCAGCAGCAGCGACGGGGAAAACATTCAGTACTTC	TRBV5-1	-	TRBJ2-4	many
CASSFQGLYEQYF	TGTGCCAGCAGTTTTCAGGGGCTCTACGAGCAGTACTTC	TRBV12-3/TRBV12-4	-	TRBJ2-7	few
CASSFPLGAGLNTEAFF	TGTGCCAGCAGTTTCCCCCTGGGGGCAGGGCTGAACACTGAAGCTTTCTTT	TRBV12-3/TRBV12-4	-	TRBJ1-1	-
CASSQQDHTEAFF	TGTGCCAGCAGTCAACAGGACCACACTGAAGCTTTCTTT	TRBV12-3/TRBV12-4	-	TRBJ1-1	few
CSASGLAGASYNEQFF	TGCAGTGCTTCTGGACTAGCGGGGGCTTCCTACAATGAGCAGTTCTTC	TRBV20-1	TRBD2	TRBJ2-1	few
CAISAGGETQYF	TGTGCCATCAGTGCTGGGGGGGAGACCCAGTACTTC	TRBV10-3	-	TRBJ2-5	-
CSVRGANEKLFF	TGCAGCGTTCGGGGGGCTAATGAAAAACTGTTTTTT	TRBV29-1	-	TRBJ1-4	-
CSVQGARFPDTQYF	TGCAGCGTGCAGGGGGCAAGATTCCCAGATACGCAGTATTTT	TRBV29-1	TRBD1	TRBJ2-3	few
CASSLAQYTDTQYF	TGCGCCAGCAGCTTAGCCCAGTACACAGATACGCAGTATTTT	TRBV5-1	-	TRBJ2-3	many
CASSLAYEQFF	TGTGCCAGCAGCTTAGCATATGAGCAGTTCTTC	TRBV7-9	-	TRBJ2-1	few
CASTKEEGSYEQYF	TGTGCCAGCACTAAAGAGGAGGGTTCCTACGAGCAGTACTTC	TRBV12-3/TRBV12-4	-	TRBJ2-7	few
CASSILGNNYYGYTF	TGTGCCAGTAGTATCCTTGGGAACAACTATTATGGCTACACCTTC	TRBV19	-	TRBJ1-2	-
CASSQLTGAVDTQYF	TGCGCCAGCAGCCAACTCACAGGGGCCGTAGATACGCAGTATTTT	TRBV4-1	TRBD1	TRBJ2-3	few
CASSLADGGRNQPQHF	TGTGCCAGCAGTTTGGCGGACGGGGGACGCAATCAGCCCCAGCATTTT	TRBV12-3/TRBV12-4	-	TRBJ1-5	many
CASSQGLAGELFF	TGTGCCAGCAGCCAGGGCCTAGCCGGGGAGCTGTTTTTT	TRBV3-1	-	TRBJ2-2	many
CASSPNLNTEAFF	TGCGCCAGCAGCCCGAACCTGAACACTGAAGCTTTCTTT	TRBV5-1	-	TRBJ1-1	-
CASSSGNSGQETQYF	TGCGCCAGCAGCTCCGGGAACTCTGGCCAAGAGACCCAGTACTTC	TRBV5-1	-	TRBJ2-5	many
CASSQVGSGDLAKNIQYF	TGTGCCAGCAGCCAAGTGGGTAGCGGGGATCTAGCCAAAAACATTCAGTACTTC	TRBV4-2	TRBD2	TRBJ2-4	few
CSASLPSPGGNQPQHF	TGCAGTGCTTCCTTACCTTCCCCCGGAGGCAATCAGCCCCAGCATTTT	TRBV20-1	-	TRBJ1-5	-
CASSPDRVYTGELFF	TGCGCCAGCAGCCCGGACAGGGTTTACACCGGGGAGCTGTTTTTT	TRBV5-1	TRBD1	TRBJ2-2	few
CASSYSGTGYFDEQFF	TGTGCCAGCAGTTACTCGGGGACAGGGTATTTCGATGAGCAGTTCTTC	TRBV6-2/TRBV6-3	TRBD1	TRBJ2-1	-
CSARRTGGYNSPLHF	TGCAGTGCTAGGCGCACAGGGGGCTATAATTCACCCCTCCACTTT	TRBV20-1	TRBD1	TRBJ1-6	once
CATGEDTEAFF	TGTGCCACCGGAGAGGACACTGAAGCTTTCTTT	TRBV6-2/TRBV6-3	-	TRBJ1-1	few
CASSPEELAATDTQYF	TGTGCCAGCAGCCCTGAGGAACTAGCGGCCACAGATACGCAGTATTTT	TRBV4-2	TRBD2	TRBJ2-3	-
CASSLNANYGYTF	TGTGCCAGCAGCCTTAACGCTAACTATGGCTACACCTTC	TRBV14	-	TRBJ1-2	-
CASSERWGQGTSSPLHF	-	TRBV21-1	-	TRBJ1-6	-
CSVMGRRNTGELFF	TGCAGCGTTATGGGCAGACGAAACACCGGGGAGCTGTTTTTT	TRBV29-1	-	TRBJ2-2	few
CASSLASGEQFF	TGTGCCAGCAGCTTAGCCTCCGGTGAGCAGTTCTTC	TRBV7-9	-	TRBJ2-1	many
CSARFRRGGETQYF	TGCAGTGCTAGATTTCGGAGGGGGGGGGAGACCCAGTACTTC	TRBV20-1	-	TRBJ2-5	few
CSARPRAGRGPNQPQHF	TGCAGTGCTAGGCCCCGGGCGGGCCGAGGCCCCAATCAGCCCCAGCATTTT	TRBV20-1	-	TRBJ1-5	many